Included here is one T cell receptor (beta chain) sequence, with context. Its matching antigen is unknown. The PCR ran on 60 Vbeta and 13 Jbeta primers. Libraries were prepared by immunoSEQ multiplex PCR; TCRdb keeps only in-frame clonotypes and omits some of them. The data show 200,000 to 250,000 clones, with 76% seen just once and roughly 0.6% held by the top ten. Per germline, CDR1 SGHRS and CDR2 YFSETQ. V shed 5 bases and J shed 3 bases, with 14 bases lying between them. This CDR3 spans 14 amino acids. This sample was taken from a study of cytomegalovirus exposure and HLA in healthy donors. Study details: Some 87 million unique TCRs from HLA-typed donors were held in an early release of data. Regarding the study as a whole: Evidence from a later analysis indicated that most CMV-associated TCR beta chains looked HLA-restricted. A likely sequencing artifact accounted for one observed cluster of highly shared sequence variants.

The sequence was collected from a man aged 18 to 29 in good health and CMV-seronegative. The sample consisted of PBMCs. The V gene is TRBV5-1, the J gene TRBJ1-1; D perhaps matches TRBD1 (6 bases). CDR3 nucleotides: TGCGCCAGCAGTATACAGGGCGGAGACACTGAAGCTTTCTTT. Its translation: CASSIQGGDTEAFF.